Listed below are T cell receptor beta chains from one sample, sequenced in a study of beta chain features in type 1 diabetes. Profiled with immunoSEQ multiplex PCR; TCRdb holds only in-frame clones, not every one. The table includes a few hundred thousand clones, around an eighth detected once. The specimen sequenced was naive CD4+ T cells from blood. The receptors derive from a man aged 18 to 30 in good health. Both conserved end residues are part of each CDR3. The D gene is left open where the match is weak. For some rows the clone size is stated as once, few or many, or as a class when expanded; others skip it.

j_gene | abundance | v_gene | d_gene | CDR3aa | CDR3nt
TRBJ1-1 | few | TRBV4-2 | NA | CASSQATMNTEAFF | TGTGCCAGCAGCCAAGCCACAATGAACACTGAAGCTTTCTTT
TRBJ1-4 | NA | TRBV29-1 | TRBD1 | CSVSAWDSKEKLFF | TGCAGCGTTAGCGCCTGGGACAGTAAAGAAAAACTGTTTTTT
TRBJ2-1 | few | TRBV7-2 | NA | CASSPNKGDNEQFF | TGTGCCAGCAGCCCAAACAAGGGGGACAATGAGCAGTTCTTC
TRBJ1-2 | few | TRBV5-1 | TRBD1 | CASSSGQGGYYGYTF | TGCGCCAGCAGCTCCGGACAGGGTGGATACTATGGCTACACCTTC
TRBJ2-3 | NA | TRBV4-3 | NA | CASSPHVGGHATDTQYF | TGCGCCAGCAGCCCGCACGTTGGGGGCCACGCCACAGATACGCAGTATTTT
TRBJ2-1 | few | TRBV12-2 | NA | CASRARGWPYNEQFF | TGTGCAAGTCGTGCCCGGGGGTGGCCTTACAATGAGCAGTTCTTC
TRBJ2-7 | few | TRBV11-2 | TRBD1 | CASSLGTGGYEQYF | TGTGCCAGCAGCCTAGGGACAGGGGGTTACGAGCAGTACTTC
TRBJ1-1 | NA | TRBV5-5 | NA | CASGVHTEAFF | TGTGCCAGCGGAGTTCACACTGAAGCTTTCTTT
TRBJ2-5 | few | TRBV11-2 | NA | CASSPRGGAQETQYF | TGTGCCAGCAGCCCCCGTGGAGGCGCCCAAGAGACCCAGTACTTC
TRBJ2-5 | few | TRBV4-2 | NA | CASSQAGPETQYF | TGTGCCAGCAGCCAAGCCGGTCCGGAGACCCAGTACTTC
TRBJ1-1 | few | TRBV29-1 | NA | CSVAYPGTRKTEAFF | TGCAGCGTTGCATATCCGGGAACTAGGAAAACTGAAGCTTTCTTT
TRBJ1-4 | NA | TRBV4-2 | NA | CASRRLPEKLFF | TGTGCCAGCAGGCGTCTCCCGGAAAAACTGTTTTTT
TRBJ2-1 | NA | TRBV7-2 | TRBD1 | CASSPWTGHNEQFF | TGTGCCAGCAGCCCCTGGACAGGGCACAATGAGCAGTTCTTC
TRBJ2-2 | few | TRBV10-3 | NA | CATGVGELFF | TGTGCCACGGGGGTCGGGGAGCTGTTTTTT
TRBJ2-4 | few | TRBV28 | NA | CASGLAKNIQYF | TGTGCCAGCGGCCTAGCCAAAAACATTCAGTACTTC
TRBJ1-2 | few | TRBV29-1 | TRBD1 | CSVYGGTGTFGYTF | TGCAGCGTTTATGGGGGGACAGGGACGTTTGGCTACACCTTC
TRBJ2-3 | NA | TRBV7-9 | TRBD2 | CAGTGTSGIVSTDTQYF | TGTGCCGGGACCGGGACTAGCGGGATTGTAAGCACAGATACGCAGTATTTT
TRBJ1-5 | NA | TRBV30 | NA | CAWSVGRVGQPQHF | TGTGCCTGGAGTGTAGGCAGGGTCGGTCAGCCCCAGCATTTT
TRBJ2-5 | few | TRBV5-1 | NA | CASSFQSEETQYF | TGCGCCAGCAGTTTTCAGTCTGAAGAGACCCAGTACTTC
TRBJ1-1 | NA | TRBV7-6 | NA | CASSFGRGTEAFF | TGTGCCAGCAGCTTCGGACGGGGCACTGAAGCTTTCTTT
TRBJ2-1 | few | TRBV6-5 | NA | CASSFDRYNEQFF | TGTGCCAGCAGTTTCGACAGGTACAATGAGCAGTTCTTC
TRBJ2-5 | few | TRBV4-2 | TRBD2 | CASSPSSGRQETQYF | TGTGCCAGCAGCCCCTCTAGCGGGCGCCAAGAGACCCAGTACTTC
TRBJ2-3 | few | TRBV30 | TRBD2 | CAWRALAGGPDTQYF | TGTGCCTGGAGGGCCCTAGCGGGAGGGCCGGATACGCAGTATTTT
TRBJ1-5 | few | TRBV7-9 | NA | CASSPQSSNQPQHF | TGTGCCAGCAGCCCACAGTCTAGCAATCAGCCCCAGCATTTT
TRBJ1-4 | NA | TRBV18 | TRBD1 | CASSPQRDRRNEKLFF | TGTGCCAGCTCACCTCAACGGGACAGGAGGAATGAAAAACTGTTTTTT
TRBJ1-2 | few | TRBV7-2 | NA | CASSLVGGVADYGYTF | TGTGCCAGCAGCTTAGTCGGGGGGGTGGCGGACTATGGCTACACCTTC
TRBJ2-2 | few | TRBV7-9 | NA | CASSRRGQGNTGELFF | TGTGCCAGCAGCCGACGCGGCCAGGGGAACACCGGGGAGCTGTTTTTT
TRBJ2-5 | few | TRBV5-1 | TRBD1 | CASTVWTGMVGETQYF | TGCGCCAGCACCGTTTGGACAGGGATGGTAGGAGAGACCCAGTACTTC
TRBJ2-1 | few | TRBV5-4 | TRBD1 | CASSSGTGHPYNEQFF | TGTGCCAGCAGTTCCGGGACAGGCCATCCCTACAATGAGCAGTTCTTC
TRBJ2-1 | NA | TRBV15 | TRBD2 | CATSNSGGNEQFF | TGTGCCACCAGCAATAGCGGGGGGAATGAGCAGTTCTTC
TRBJ2-1 | few | TRBV6-5 | TRBD2 | CASSSRGMLYNEQFF | TGTGCCAGCAGTTCGCGGGGGATGCTCTACAATGAGCAGTTCTTC
TRBJ2-3 | few | TRBV18 | NA | CASSGRDTDTQYF | TGTGCCAGCTCAGGGCGGGACACAGATACGCAGTATTTT
TRBJ2-5 | NA | TRBV6-4 | NA | CASSELRGETQYF | TGTGCCAGCAGTGAACTCCGGGGGGAGACCCAGTACTTC
TRBJ1-2 | few | TRBV28 | NA | CASGHSYGYTF | TGTGCCAGCGGGCACAGCTATGGCTACACCTTC
TRBJ2-5 | NA | TRBV2 | TRBD1 | CASRARQGEETQYF | TGTGCCAGCAGGGCGAGACAGGGAGAAGAGACCCAGTACTTC
TRBJ1-1 | few | TRBV30 | NA | CAWSVGENTEAFF | TGTGCCTGGAGTGTGGGAGAGAACACTGAAGCTTTCTTT
TRBJ2-7 | NA | TRBV29-1 | NA | CSVGALWPSYEQYF | TGCAGCGTTGGGGCCCTGTGGCCCTCCTACGAGCAGTACTTC
TRBJ1-4 | NA | TRBV15 | NA | CATSRDSGGEEKLFF | TGTGCCACCAGCAGAGATTCGGGGGGTGAGGAAAAACTGTTTTTT
TRBJ2-7 | few | TRBV7-2 | TRBD1 | CASSPRTGNGGVQYF | TGTGCCAGCAGCCCTCGGACAGGGAATGGAGGAGTGCAGTACTTC
TRBJ1-2 | NA | TRBV4-2 | NA | CASSQDLPRGDYGYTF | TGTGCCAGCAGCCAAGATCTCCCCCGGGGGGACTATGGCTACACCTTC
TRBJ1-2 | NA | TRBV5-6 | NA | CASSGRQGGKGGYTF | TGTGCCAGCAGCGGCCGGCAGGGAGGGAAGGGAGGCTACACCTTC
TRBJ1-5 | NA | TRBV5-1 | NA | CASSSGTGPNQPQHF | TGCGCCAGCAGCTCGGGAACAGGGCCCAATCAGCCCCAGCATTTT